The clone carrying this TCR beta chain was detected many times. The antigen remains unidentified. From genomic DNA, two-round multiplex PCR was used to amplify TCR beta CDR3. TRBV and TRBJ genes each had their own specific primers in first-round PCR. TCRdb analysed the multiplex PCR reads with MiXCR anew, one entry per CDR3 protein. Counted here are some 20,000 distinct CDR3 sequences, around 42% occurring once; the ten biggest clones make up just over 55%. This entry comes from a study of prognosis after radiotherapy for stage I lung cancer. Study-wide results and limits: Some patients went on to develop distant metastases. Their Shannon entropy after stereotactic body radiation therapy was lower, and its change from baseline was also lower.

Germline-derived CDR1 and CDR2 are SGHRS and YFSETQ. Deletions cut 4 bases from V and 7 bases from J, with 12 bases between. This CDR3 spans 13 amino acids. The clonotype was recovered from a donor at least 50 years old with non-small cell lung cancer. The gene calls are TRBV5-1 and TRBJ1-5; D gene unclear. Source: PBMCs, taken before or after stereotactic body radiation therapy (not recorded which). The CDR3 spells CASSPEVDQPQHF. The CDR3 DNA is TGCGCCAGCAGCCCAGAGGTTGACCAGCCCCAGCATTTT.